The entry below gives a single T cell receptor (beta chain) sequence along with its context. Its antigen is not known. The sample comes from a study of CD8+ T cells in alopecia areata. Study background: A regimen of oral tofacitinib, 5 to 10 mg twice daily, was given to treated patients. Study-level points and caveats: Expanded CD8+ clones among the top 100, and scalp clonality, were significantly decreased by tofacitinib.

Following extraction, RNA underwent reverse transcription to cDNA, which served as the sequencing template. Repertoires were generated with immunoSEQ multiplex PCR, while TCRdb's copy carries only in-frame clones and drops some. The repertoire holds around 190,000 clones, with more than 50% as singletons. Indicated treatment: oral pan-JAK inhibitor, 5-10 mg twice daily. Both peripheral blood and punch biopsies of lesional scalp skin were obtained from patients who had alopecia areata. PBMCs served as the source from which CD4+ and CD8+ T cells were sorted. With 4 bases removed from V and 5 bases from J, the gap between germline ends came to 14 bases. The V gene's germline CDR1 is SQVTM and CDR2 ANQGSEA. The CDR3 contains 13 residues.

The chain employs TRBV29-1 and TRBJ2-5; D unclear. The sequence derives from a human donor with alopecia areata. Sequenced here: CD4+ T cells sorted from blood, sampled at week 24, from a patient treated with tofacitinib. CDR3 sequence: CSVVFLLTETQYF. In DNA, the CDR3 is TGCAGCGTTGTTTTTCTCTTAACGGAGACCCAGTACTTC.